The 18 T cell receptor beta chains given below trace back to one sample, sequenced in a study of CD8 T cells in ankylosing spondylitis. In TCRdb, the 5' RACE reads were re-called with MiXCR into one record per CDR3 protein. The table records some 200,000 distinct CDR3 sequences, roughly 18% of them present only once. Sequenced input: blood, either unsorted or a sorted T cell fraction (not recorded which). Receptors originate from a male donor between 5 and 29 years old with ankylosing spondylitis or in good health (not recorded which).

The sample holds many counts of this clonotype. This chain connects TRBV6-5 to TRBJ2-1, with 7 positions matching TRBD2. The CDR3 totals 12 residues. The germline gives CDR1 MNHEY, CDR2 SVGAGI. V gave up 3 bases and J gave up 11 bases; unmatched junction bases: 4. The CDR3 DNA follows: TGTGCCAGCAGTTATGCGGGAGAGCAGCAGTTCTTC. It yields the protein CASSYAGEQQFF.

This clonotype appeared many times. The chain couples TRBV7-9 to TRBJ1-1; a possible D gene is TRBD1 (6 bases). V was trimmed by 1 base and J by 0 bases, leaving 15 bases between them. The CDR3 consists of 17 residues. Germline values: CDR1 SEHNR, CDR2 FQNEAQ (reference sequence). The DNA for the CDR3 is TGTGCCAGCAGCTTAGTCAAGGGGGGGGAAATGAACACTGAAGCTTTCTTT. This codes for CASSLVKGGEMNTEAFF. The complete variable domain, with remaining parts taken from reference TRBV7-9 and TRBJ1-1, reads DTGVSQNPRHKITKRGQNVTFRCDPISEHNRLYWYRQTLGQGPEFLTYFQNEAQLEKSRLLSDRFSAERPKGSFSTLEIQRTEQGDSAMYLCASSLVKGGEMNTEAFFGQGTRLTVV.

This clonotype turned up a few times. The genes are TRBV27 and TRBJ1-5; D unclear. V was pared by 4 bases and J by 7 bases, with 8 bases between. The CDR3 is 12 residues long. The germline gives CDR1 MNHEY, CDR2 SMNVEV (reference sequence). The CDR3 is CASSSVGQPQHF. As DNA, the CDR3 is TGTGCCAGCAGTTCTGTGGGCCAGCCCCAGCATTTT.

The V gene is TRBV27, the J gene TRBJ1-1, with 9 bases identical to TRBD1. This CDR3 contains 16 residues. V lost 2 bases to trimming and J lost 5 bases; unmatched junction nucleotides: 9. Germline CDR1 is MNHEY and CDR2 is SMNVEV (reference sequence). CDR3 amino acids: CASSLILGTGRTEAFF. In DNA, the CDR3 is TGTGCCAGCAGTTTAATTCTGGGGACAGGGAGAACTGAAGCTTTCTTT.

This clonotype was seen at least ten times. The CDR3 sequence is CASNHGGLAGVGVEQFF. The CDR3 DNA sequence: TGTGCCAGCAACCACGGCGGACTAGCGGGAGTCGGCGTTGAGCAGTTCTTC. The chain couples TRBV3-1 to TRBJ2-1; TRBD2 aligns across 13 bases. CDR3 length: 17 residues. The V segment lost 7 bases and the J segment 9 bases; nucleotides outside the gene matches: 15. Germline V gives CDR1 LGHDT, CDR2 YNNKEL (reference sequence).

V usage is TRBV20-1 and J usage is TRBJ2-5; 9 nucleotides line up with TRBD1. V was pared by 6 bases and J by 3 bases, with 8 bases of the junction left unmatched. The CDR3 sequence is 14 residues long. Germline CDR1 and CDR2: DFQATT and SNEGSKA (reference sequence). CDR3 amino acids: CSAARQGVKETQYF. DNA of the CDR3: TGCAGTGCGGCGAGACAGGGGGTTAAAGAGACCCAGTACTTC.

This clonotype was observed many times. The chain combines TRBV6-5 with TRBJ2-1; TRBD2 aligns across 12 bases. This CDR3 is 21 amino acids long. The J segment lost 0 bases and the V segment lost 1 base, leaving 13 bases of the junction unmatched. Germline CDR1 MNHEY, CDR2 SVGAGI. The CDR3 coding sequence is TGTGCCAGCAGTTACTTAGGAAGGGGACTAGCGGGTGAAAGCTCCTACAATGAGCAGTTCTTC. Translating gives CASSYLGRGLAGESSYNEQFF.

This clonotype was counted at least ten times. This chain links TRBV20-1 with TRBJ2-1, with D possibly TRBD2 on 6 matching bases. The CDR3 covers 16 residues. The V and J ends lost 3 bases and 0 bases respectively, with 15 bases between them. Germline V lookup: CDR1 DFQATT, CDR2 SNEGSKA (reference sequence). The CDR3 loop is CSASPPRGISYNEQFF. In DNA, the CDR3 is TGCAGTGCTAGTCCCCCCCGGGGGATCTCCTACAATGAGCAGTTCTTC.

This chain joins TRBV4-1 and TRBJ1-3; 7 bases are shared with TRBD1. J was trimmed by 2 bases and V by 4 bases; bases with no gene match: 5. The germline V gene encodes CDR1 MGHRA and CDR2 YSYEKL. This CDR3 comprises 15 residues. The CDR3: CASSRTQGAGNTIYF. As DNA, the CDR3 is TGCGCCAGCAGCCGAACCCAGGGGGCTGGAAACACCATATATTTT.

This clonotype was detected ten times or more. The chain combines TRBV19 with TRBJ2-1, with D unresolved. This CDR3 spans 12 amino acids. Germline V gene lookup returns CDR1 LNHDA and CDR2 SQIVND (reference sequence). V gave up 4 bases and J gave up 6 bases, with 7 bases separating them. The CDR3 sequence is CASSRVGNEQFF. In DNA form, the CDR3 reads TGTGCCAGTAGTAGGGTCGGCAATGAGCAGTTCTTC. Combining the CDR3 with reference TRBV19 and TRBJ2-1 gives the whole variable domain DGGITQSPKYLFRKEGQNVTLSCEQNLNHDAMYWYRQDPGQGLRLIYYSQIVNDFQKGDIAEGYSVSREKKESFPLTVTSAQKNPTAFYLCASSRVGNEQFFGPGTRLTVL.

This clonotype was counted ten times or more. The CDR3 is CASSFRAGVSPGELFF. CDR3 bases: TGTGCCAGCAGTTTTAGGGCGGGAGTTAGTCCCGGGGAGCTGTTTTTT. The chain carries TRBV28 and TRBJ2-2; 7 bases agree with TRBD2. The CDR3 is made up of 16 amino acids. Trimming cost V 3 bases and J 6 bases; bases outside gene matches: 10. Germline lookup yields CDR1 MDHEN and CDR2 SYDVKM. Variable domain in full (rest from reference TRBV28 and TRBJ2-2): DVKVTQSSRYLVKRTGEKVFLECVQDMDHENMFWYRQDPGLGLRLIYFSYDVKMKEKGDIPEGYSVSREKKERFSLILESASTNQTSMYLCASSFRAGVSPGELFFGEGSRLTVL.

This clonotype appeared many times. The CDR3 sequence is CASSPASGDYEQYF. CDR3 bases: TGTGCCAGCAGTCCGGCCTCCGGGGACTACGAGCAGTACTTC. This chain links TRBV7-9 with TRBJ2-7, with a tentative D call TRBD2 (5 bases). The V end was cut by 6 bases, the J end by 3 bases, with 15 bases between. The CDR3 covers 14 residues. CDR1 is SEHNR and CDR2 is FQNEAQ in the germline V gene (reference sequence).

In this sample, this clonotype turned up many times. V usage is TRBV30 and J usage is TRBJ1-3; D is ambiguous. The CDR3 sequence is 12 residues long. Germline CDR1 and CDR2: GTSNPN and SVGIG (reference sequence). V was shortened by 0 bases and J by 2 bases, with 2 bases between the two germline ends. This chain's CDR3 is CAWSVAGNTIYF. The CDR3 nucleotides are TGTGCCTGGAGTGTGGCTGGAAACACCATATATTTT.

This clonotype was counted many times. V and J are TRBV7-9 and TRBJ2-2, with a possible D match to TRBD2 (5 bases). Germline loops: CDR1 SEHNR, CDR2 FQNEAQ (reference sequence). Between the trimmed V and J ends, which lost 8 bases and 1 base, there was a span of 11 bases. The CDR3 consists of 14 residues. The CDR3 is CASGSGMNTGELFF. The CDR3 nucleotides read TGTGCCAGCGGATCCGGGATGAACACCGGGGAGCTGTTTTTT.

This clonotype was counted a few times. The chain uses TRBV30 and TRBJ2-1; D unclear. CDR1 GTSNPN and CDR2 SVGIG come from the germline V gene (reference sequence). With 3 bases removed from V and 6 bases from J, the gap between germline ends came to 6 bases. CDR3 size: 11 residues. The CDR3 sequence: CAWSERNEQFF. The DNA of the CDR3 is TGTGCCTGGAGCGAGCGCAATGAGCAGTTCTTC.

The gene calls are TRBV25-1 and TRBJ2-1; TRBD2 agrees at 9 bases. Unmatched junction bases numbered 14, after V lost 3 bases and J lost 8 bases. The CDR3 consists of 17 residues. Per germline, CDR1 MGHDK and CDR2 SYGVNS. CDR3 nucleotides: TGTGCCAGCAGTGAGGCATTAGCGGGAGTAATGATGTATGAGCAGTTCTTC. It codes for CASSEALAGVMMYEQFF.

V is TRBV6-1 and J is TRBJ1-1, with D uncertain. V was pared by 8 bases and J by 7 bases, with 8 bases between. Germline V CDR1 and CDR2: MNHNS, SASEGT. This CDR3 has 10 residues. CDR3 DNA sequence: TGTGCCAGCCTAGGTATTGAAGCTTTCTTT. Residues: CASLGIEAFF.

This clonotype was counted only a few times. The chain recombines TRBV20-1 with TRBJ2-6, with TRBD1 matching 8 bases. This CDR3 is built from 14 residues. Germline CDR1 DFQATT, CDR2 SNEGSKA (reference sequence). V gave up 6 bases and J gave up 2 bases; unmatched junction bases: 3. DNA of the CDR3: TGCAGTGCGCCGGACAGGGCTGGGGCCAACGTCCTGACTTTC. This translates into CSAPDRAGANVLTF.